One sample yielded the 32 T cell receptor beta chains listed below, sequenced in a study of T-cell memory formation after mild COVID-19 (TCRdb year 2021). Libraries were made using 5' RACE. Sequencing relied on an Illumina NovaSeq 6000. TCRdb itself trimmed the public reads at Q25 with fastp, ran MiXCR and retained productive beta chains. CDR3 protein sequences are deduplicated, and each keeps its most common genes and DNA. The table for this sample lists about 470,000 distinct CDR3 sequences; 15% to 20% of them were counted only once. 9% to 15% of the sample is in the top ten clones. The material sequenced was PBMCs or a T cell subset sorted from them (not recorded which). Receptors were obtained from an adult woman who had mild COVID-19 (a few samples of this study predate the infection). The sample titles of this study are shuffled in the database, so cell type and time point are left out; the donor was told from shared clones.

This rearrangement joins TRBV24-1 to TRBJ2-7; D possibly corresponds to TRBD1 (5 bases). Trimming pared 4 bases from V and 6 bases from J, leaving 12 bases between. Germline lookup yields CDR1 KGHDR and CDR2 SFDVKD. The CDR3 has 13 amino acids. In DNA form, the CDR3 reads TGTGCCACCAGTGACAGGGATATCGGCGAGCAGTACTTC. It specifies CATSDRDIGEQYF.

The rearrangement joins TRBV7-9 to TRBJ2-1, with a weak D call TRBD2 (5 bases). V was clipped by 5 bases and J by 8 bases, with 22 bases between them. The germline V gene has CDR1 SEHNR and CDR2 FQNEAQ (reference sequence). The CDR3 has 16 residues. CDR3 in amino acids: CASSPPGERSLDEQFF. Written as DNA, the CDR3 is TGTGCCAGCAGCCCCCCCGGGGAACGGTCGTTGGATGAGCAGTTCTTC. Full variable domain (missing parts from reference TRBV7-9 and TRBJ2-1): DTGVSQNPRHKITKRGQNVTFRCDPISEHNRLYWYRQTLGQGPEFLTYFQNEAQLEKSRLLSDRFSAERPKGSFSTLEIQRTEQGDSAMYLCASSPPGERSLDEQFFGPGTRLTVL.

This chain connects TRBV9 to TRBJ1-2; the match to TRBD1 covers 11 bases. V dropped 7 bases and J dropped 2; count of bases not matched to a gene: 4. Germline V gene data show CDR1 as SGDLS and CDR2 as YYNGEE. The CDR3 consists of 14 residues. Written as DNA, the CDR3 is TGTGCCAGCGAGGGACAGGGGGTAAACTATGGCTACACCTTC. Its translation: CASEGQGVNYGYTF.

This clonotype was detected many times. The chain employs TRBV12-3 or TRBV12-4 and TRBJ2-3; 10 bases agree with TRBD1. V dropped 5 bases and J dropped 10; count of bases not matched to a gene: 3. The length of the CDR3 is 12 residues. The CDR3 bases are TGTGCCAGCAGTATAGGGACAGGGGCGCAGTATTTT. It encodes CASSIGTGAQYF.

Ten or more counts support this clonotype. V and J are TRBV12-3 or TRBV12-4 and TRBJ2-1; D not certain. V lost 5 bases to trimming and J lost 7 bases, with 9 bases between them. This CDR3 spans 12 amino acids. The CDR3 DNA follows: TGTGCCAGCAGTCCAGGCCAAAATGAGCAGTTCTTC. Translation gives CASSPGQNEQFF.

Only a few counts were recorded for this clonotype. This chain joins TRBV12-3 or TRBV12-4 and TRBJ2-2; D unresolved. Between the trimmed V and J ends, which lost 8 bases and 6 bases, there was a span of 7 bases. The CDR3 extends over 11 amino acids. CDR3 residues: CASPAPGELFF. The CDR3 nucleotides read TGTGCCAGCCCGGCCCCCGGGGAGCTGTTTTTT.

V usage is TRBV20-1 and J usage is TRBJ1-2, with D possibly TRBD1 on 6 matching bases. The germline CDR1 and CDR2 sequences are DFQATT and SNEGSKA (reference sequence). V gave up 1 base and J gave up 4 bases, with 13 bases separating them. The CDR3 spans 14 residues. CDR3 loop: CSARVRGPLYGYTF. CDR3 in DNA: TGCAGTGCTAGAGTCCGGGGGCCCCTCTATGGCTACACCTTC.

About this clonotype: Given a much more abundant clone one base away, this may be a read error. This chain links TRBV3-1 with TRBJ2-7; TRBD1 aligns across 8 bases. J was trimmed by 5 bases and V by 1 base; bases with no gene match: 4. This CDR3 spans 14 amino acids. The germline V gene has CDR1 LGHDT and CDR2 YNNKEL (reference sequence). DNA for the CDR3: TGTGCCAGCAGCCAAGGGACAGGGTCCGACGAGCAGTACTTC. As protein: CASSQGTGSDEQYF.

This clonotype was recorded at least ten times. The rearrangement links TRBV10-3 to TRBJ2-1, with TRBD1 identical over 7 bases. Germline V lookup: CDR1 ENHRY, CDR2 SYGVKD. The CDR3 is made up of 14 amino acids. With 11 bases clipped from V and 6 bases from J, the junction kept 13 bases outside the gene matches. The CDR3 sequence: CASKETGSRNEQFF. The DNA of the CDR3 is TGTGCCTCCAAGGAGACAGGGTCCCGCAATGAGCAGTTCTTC.

The V gene is TRBV5-1, the J gene TRBJ2-2, with D maybe TRBD2 (5 bases). CDR1 SGHRS and CDR2 YFSETQ come from the germline V gene. The CDR3 extends over 15 amino acids. The V end lost 0 bases, the J end lost 4 bases, and 10 bases lay between the germline ends. CDR3 sequence reads: CASSLDGGGTGELFF. The CDR3 nucleotides read TGCGCCAGCAGCTTGGACGGAGGAGGCACCGGGGAGCTGTTTTTT.

The CDR3 DNA is TGTGCCAGCAGCTCCCCGACGGGAAGGGCCAACGTCCTGACTTTC. Protein sequence: CASSSPTGRANVLTF. The chain recombines TRBV7-9 with TRBJ2-6, with D possibly matching TRBD2 (5 bases). CDR1 and CDR2 (germline): SEHNR, FQNEAQ (reference sequence). CDR3 length equals 15 residues. Trimming took off 4 bases at V and 5 bases at J, with 12 bases between the two ends.

This clonotype has a handful of counts. J is TRBJ2-1 and V is TRBV30, with 9 bases lining up with TRBD2. The CDR3 is made up of 14 amino acids. Germline V lookup: CDR1 GTSNPN, CDR2 SVGIG (reference sequence). V gave up 5 bases and J gave up 0 bases; unmatched junction bases: 2. The CDR3 DNA follows: TGTGCCTGGGATAGCGGGAGCTCCTACAATGAGCAGTTCTTC. Translation: CAWDSGSSYNEQFF.

The CDR3 DNA is TGTGCCAGCAGTTACTCGAGCAGGGGGCATTACGAGCAGTACTTC. It encodes CASSYSSRGHYEQYF. The rearrangement joins TRBV6-5 to TRBJ2-7, with TRBD1 matching over 8 bases. The J segment lost 4 bases and the V segment lost 0 bases, leaving 5 bases of the junction unmatched. Germline lookup yields CDR1 MNHEY and CDR2 SVGAGI. This CDR3 has 15 amino acids.

This clonotype has a handful of counts. The V and J genes are TRBV9 and TRBJ2-7, with a tentative D call TRBD1 (5 bases). Germline values: CDR1 SGDLS, CDR2 YYNGEE. The V and J ends lost 3 bases and 1 base respectively, with 11 bases between them. The CDR3 has 14 amino acids. The CDR3 protein is CASSEGDRSYEQYF. In DNA form, the CDR3 reads TGTGCCAGCAGCGAAGGGGATAGGTCCTACGAGCAGTACTTC.

The CDR3 spells CASSPTIAGLYEQYF. The CDR3, as DNA: TGTGCCAGCAGCCCGACCATAGCGGGACTCTACGAGCAGTACTTC. The gene calls are TRBV3-1 and TRBJ2-7; 8 positions match TRBD2. V gave up 4 bases and J gave up 3 bases; unmatched junction bases: 8. This CDR3 region has 15 residues. CDR1 is LGHDT, CDR2 YNNKEL, per germline (reference sequence).

This clonotype has at least ten counts. The chain couples TRBV20-1 to TRBJ1-4; no clear D. The CDR3 spans 14 residues. Germline CDR1 and CDR2: DFQATT and SNEGSKA (reference sequence). V was trimmed by 5 bases and J by 0 bases, leaving 10 bases between them. The CDR3 sequence: CSAPYQATNEKLFF. CDR3 nucleotides: TGCAGTGCTCCTTACCAAGCAACTAATGAAAAACTGTTTTTT.

The chain couples TRBV12-3 or TRBV12-4 to TRBJ2-2, with D hard to call. The CDR3 runs 14 residues. V lost 5 bases and J lost 4, with 11 bases in between. The CDR3, as DNA: TGTGCCAGCAGTCCTAGACAAGTCACCGGGGAGCTGTTTTTT. As protein: CASSPRQVTGELFF.

The J gene is TRBJ2-7, the V gene TRBV19, with TRBD1 as a possible D gene (6 bases). Germline CDR1 is LNHDA and CDR2 is SQIVND (reference sequence). The CDR3 extends over 14 amino acids. Trimming stripped 9 bases from V and 0 bases from J, with 15 bases between. DNA of the CDR3: TGTGCCAGCACACGTACAGGGAGCTCCTACGAGCAGTACTTC. This encodes CASTRTGSSYEQYF.

This clonotype was found a few times. The V call is TRBV12-3 or TRBV12-4, the J call TRBJ2-5; no clear D gene. Trimming stripped 2 bases from V and 0 bases from J, with 16 bases between. The CDR3 extends over 17 amino acids. The CDR3 protein is CASSLYGLDVYQETQYF. CDR3 bases: TGTGCCAGCAGTTTATATGGCTTAGACGTTTACCAAGAGACCCAGTACTTC.

The CDR3 spells CASSWGQGSSYEQYF. DNA of the CDR3: TGTGCCAGCAGCTGGGGACAGGGGTCCTCCTACGAGCAGTACTTC. The rearrangement joins TRBV11-1 to TRBJ2-7, with TRBD1 matching 10 bases. Per germline, CDR1 SGHAT and CDR2 FQDESV (reference sequence). V was pared by 4 bases and J by 0 bases, with 3 bases of the junction left unmatched. This CDR3 comprises 15 residues.

This clonotype was detected a few times. This sequence joins TRBV5-1 and TRBJ2-3; 8 nucleotides line up with TRBD1. Germline V gives CDR1 SGHRS, CDR2 YFSETQ. V dropped 3 bases and J dropped 4; count of bases not matched to a gene: 4. This CDR3 has 14 amino acids. The CDR3 DNA is TGCGCCAGCAGCTCAGGGGGCCCGGCAGATACGCAGTATTTT. Its translation: CASSSGGPADTQYF.

This sequence joins TRBV7-2 and TRBJ1-5; TRBD1 agrees at 7 bases. This CDR3 has 16 residues. V trimming: 0 bases; J trimming: 7 bases; junction bases outside the gene matches: 9. In germline, CDR1 is SGHTA, CDR2 FQGNSA. Written as DNA, the CDR3 is TGTGCCAGCAGCTTAGCTGATTCTACAGGGGTGCAGCCCCAGCATTTT. This encodes CASSLADSTGVQPQHF.

The V call is TRBV6-5, the J call TRBJ2-2; D may match TRBD1 or TRBD2 (6 bases each). The CDR3 is 16 residues long. Germline CDR1 MNHEY, CDR2 SVGAGI. Trimming pared 6 bases from V and 7 bases from J, leaving 21 bases between. This CDR3 reads CASSPSEEGEIGELFF. CDR3 sequence (DNA): TGTGCCAGCAGCCCCTCCGAGGAGGGGGAGATCGGGGAGCTGTTTTTT.

This clonotype was picked up a small number of times. The chain couples TRBV9 to TRBJ2-3, with D perhaps matching TRBD2 (6 bases). CDR3 size: 15 residues. The V gene's germline CDR1 is SGDLS and CDR2 YYNGEE. V gave up 0 bases and J gave up 5 bases, with 13 bases separating them. CDR3 sequence (DNA): TGTGCCAGCAGCGTAGTGGGACTCCGCGGAGATACGCAGTATTTT. This translates into CASSVVGLRGDTQYF.

This chain connects TRBV5-4 to TRBJ2-7; 11 nucleotides match TRBD2. The ends lost 4 bases at V and 2 bases at J; junction bases unmatched: 8. The germline CDR1 and CDR2 sequences are SGHNT and YYREEE (reference sequence). The length of the CDR3 is 16 residues. CDR3 sequence: CASSPSLAGGPYEQYF. The CDR3 DNA reads as TGTGCCAGCAGCCCCTCCCTAGCGGGGGGCCCCTACGAGCAGTACTTC. The full variable domain, completed using reference TRBV5-4 and TRBJ2-7, is ETGVTQSPTHLIKTRGQQVTLRCSSQSGHNTVSWYQQALGQGPQFIFQYYREEENGRGNFPPRFSGLQFPNYSSELNVNALELDDSALYLCASSPSLAGGPYEQYFGPGTRLTVT.

The genes are TRBV29-1 and TRBJ2-3, with 7 bases matching TRBD2. The CDR3 has 14 residues. V shed 5 bases, J shed 1 base, and the junction held 6 bases outside the gene matches. Germline values: CDR1 SQVTM, CDR2 ANQGSEA. CDR3 residues: CSVFSGAGTDTQYF. In nucleotides, the CDR3 is TGCAGCGTTTTCAGCGGGGCTGGCACAGATACGCAGTATTTT.

This clonotype was counted between two and nine times. The chain couples TRBV24-1 to TRBJ2-3, with D possibly being TRBD1 (5 bases). Germline lookup yields CDR1 KGHDR and CDR2 SFDVKD. Trimming took 4 bases from V and 4 from J, leaving 11 bases between them. This CDR3 has 14 residues. The CDR3 spells CATSERGRSDTQYF. CDR3 nucleotides: TGTGCCACCAGTGAAAGGGGCAGATCAGATACGCAGTATTTT.

The V gene is TRBV7-9, the J gene TRBJ2-7; perhaps TRBD2 as D (6 bases). CDR1 and CDR2 (germline): SEHNR, FQNEAQ (reference sequence). The CDR3 is 16 residues long. Trimming left V 0 bases short and J 2 bases short, with 14 bases between. The CDR3 DNA sequence: TGTGCCAGCAGCTTAGCGGCGTCGGCGGGAACCTACGAGCAGTACTTC. It specifies CASSLAASAGTYEQYF.

The rearrangement uses TRBV2 and TRBJ1-2, with 8 bases lining up with TRBD1. The germline V gene has CDR1 SNHLY and CDR2 FYNNEI. J lost 0 bases, V lost 10 bases, and 10 bases had no gene match. CDR3 size: 15 residues. CDR3 nucleotides: TGTGCCAATAGACAGGGGATCTCCACTAACTATGGCTACACCTTC. Translation: CANRQGISTNYGYTF. Full variable domain (rest looked up from reference TRBV2 and TRBJ1-2): EPEVTQTPSHQVTQMGQEVILRCVPISNHLYFYWYRQILGQKVEFLVSFYNNEISEKSEIFDDQFSVERPDGSNFTLKIRSTKLEDSAMYFCANRQGISTNYGYTFGSGTRLTVV.

The chain is built from TRBV4-3 and TRBJ2-1; TRBD2 agrees at 12 bases. This CDR3 has 18 residues. V lost 5 bases, J lost 7 bases, and 15 bases stayed unmatched. Germline CDR1 reads LGHNA; CDR2 reads YSLEER. The CDR3 DNA reads as TGCGCCAGCAGCGCCCGACTAGCGGGAGTAAATAGGAGGAATGAGCAGTTCTTC. Translation: CASSARLAGVNRRNEQFF.

V gene TRBV7-2 combines with J gene TRBJ2-7; 9 bases are a match to TRBD2. This CDR3 is 15 amino acids long. Trimming at V came to 5 bases and at J to 2 bases, leaving 7 bases not matched to a gene. Germline values: CDR1 SGHTA, CDR2 FQGNSA. CDR3 loop: CASSVSSGTPYEQYF. DNA of the CDR3: TGTGCCAGCAGCGTATCTAGCGGGACACCCTACGAGCAGTACTTC.

The V and J genes are TRBV19 and TRBJ2-5; 8 bases agree with TRBD2. Germline V gene lookup returns CDR1 LNHDA and CDR2 SQIVND (reference sequence). The length of the CDR3 is 14 residues. V shed 8 bases, J shed 0 bases, and the junction held 5 bases outside the gene matches. DNA of the CDR3: TGTGCCAGTCGGAAGCGGGGGTACCAAGAGACCCAGTACTTC. Translation gives CASRKRGYQETQYF.